Each of the 2 T cell receptor beta chains below was sequenced from the same sample in a study of blood T cell repertoires in COVID-19. Sequenced by immunoSEQ multiplex PCR; TCRdb stores in-frame clones only, minus some. The data contain approximately 120,000 clones, around three quarters of them singletons. The specimen was peripheral blood. All receptors come from a human donor in a cohort sampled during active COVID-19.

The chain carries TRBV5-6 and TRBJ1-2; D ambiguous. Trimming shortened V by 1 base and J by 5 bases, and 12 bases separated the two germline ends. CDR1 SGHDT and CDR2 YYEEEE come from the germline V gene. The CDR3 consists of 14 residues. Written as DNA, the CDR3 is TGTGCCAGCAGCTTGAGTGGGAGGACTTATGGCTACACCTTC. It is translated as CASSLSGRTYGYTF. The full variable domain, in which reference TRBV5-6 and TRBJ1-2 provide the parts outside the CDR3, is DAGVTQSPTHLIKTRGQQVTLRCSPKSGHDTVSWYQQALGQGPQFIFQYYEEEERQRGNFPDRFSGHQFPNYSSELNVNALLLGDSALYLCASSLSGRTYGYTFGSGTRLTVV.

This chain links TRBV14 with TRBJ2-2; 7 positions agree with TRBD1. The CDR3 has 16 residues. After removal of 3 bases from V and 4 bases from J, the junction contained 8 bases not matched to a gene. Germline CDR1 is SGHDN and CDR2 is FVKESK. The CDR3 loop is CASSQGQSLSTGELFF. In nucleotides, the CDR3 is TGTGCCAGCAGCCAGGGACAGTCGTTGTCCACCGGGGAGCTGTTTTTT.